This TCR beta chain was captured in a study of cytomegalovirus exposure and HLA in healthy donors. General study points: In the analysis, some V segments, TRBV6-2 and TRBV6-3 included, were excluded as indistinguishable. As a later analysis revealed, most CMV-associated TCR beta chains appeared HLA-restricted. Several of the most significant clusters appeared linked to common viral pathogens, based on a later analysis. According to an earlier analysis, most TCR beta V segments yielded productive rearrangements about 87% or about 30% of the time.

This clone was picked up one time. Antigen: not known. PCR amplification relied on 60 Vbeta primers (plus 13 Jbeta primers). Sequencing used immunoSEQ multiplex PCR; TCRdb keeps in-frame clones, though not all of them. The sample holds fewer than 95,000 clones; around 78% are singletons and the top ten take 0.57%. Trimming removed 1 base from V and 5 bases from J, with 11 bases in between. This CDR3 comprises 14 residues. Germline-derived CDR1 and CDR2 are LNHDA and SQIVND (reference sequence). The receptor was derived from a man in his thirties or forties in good health and CMV-seronegative. The chain employs TRBV19 and TRBJ1-2; a weak D match, TRBD1 (5 bases). The sequenced material came from PBMCs. This CDR3 is CASSIGTGTYGYTF. In DNA, the CDR3 is TGTGCCAGTAGTATAGGAACGGGGACTTATGGCTACACCTTC.